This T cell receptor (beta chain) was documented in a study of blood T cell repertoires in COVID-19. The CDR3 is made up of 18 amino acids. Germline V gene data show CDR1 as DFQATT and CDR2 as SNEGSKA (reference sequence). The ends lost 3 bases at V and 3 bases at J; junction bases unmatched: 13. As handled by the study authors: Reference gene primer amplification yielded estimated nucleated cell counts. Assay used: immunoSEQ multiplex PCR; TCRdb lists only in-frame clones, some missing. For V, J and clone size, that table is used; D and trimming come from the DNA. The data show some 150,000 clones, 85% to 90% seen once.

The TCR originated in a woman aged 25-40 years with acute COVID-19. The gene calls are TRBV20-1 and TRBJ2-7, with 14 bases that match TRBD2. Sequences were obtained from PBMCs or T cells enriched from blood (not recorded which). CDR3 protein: CSASAPKFGTSGSYEQYF. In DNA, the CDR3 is TGCAGTGCTAGTGCCCCCAAGTTCGGGACTAGCGGGAGCTACGAGCAGTACTTC.